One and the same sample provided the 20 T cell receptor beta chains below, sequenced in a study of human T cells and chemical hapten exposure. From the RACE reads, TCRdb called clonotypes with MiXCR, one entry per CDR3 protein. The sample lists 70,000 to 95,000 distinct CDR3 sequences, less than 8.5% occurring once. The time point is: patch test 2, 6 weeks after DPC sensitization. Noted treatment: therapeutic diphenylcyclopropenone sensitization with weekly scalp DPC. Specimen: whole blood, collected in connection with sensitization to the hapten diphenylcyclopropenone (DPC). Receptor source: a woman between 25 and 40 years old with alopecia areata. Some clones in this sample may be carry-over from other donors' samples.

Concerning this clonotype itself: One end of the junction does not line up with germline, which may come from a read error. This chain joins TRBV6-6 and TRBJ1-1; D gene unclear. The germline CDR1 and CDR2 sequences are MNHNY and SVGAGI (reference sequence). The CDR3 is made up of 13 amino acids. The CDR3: CASTYYSPGEAFF. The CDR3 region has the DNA TGTGCCAGCACTTACTATAGTCCCGGGGAAGCTTTCTTT.

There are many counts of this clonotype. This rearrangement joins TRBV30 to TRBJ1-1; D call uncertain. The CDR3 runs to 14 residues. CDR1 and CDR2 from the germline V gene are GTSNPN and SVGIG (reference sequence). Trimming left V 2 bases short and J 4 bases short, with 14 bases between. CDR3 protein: CAWSNGKSGTEAFF. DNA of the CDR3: TGTGCCTGGAGTAATGGTAAATCGGGCACTGAAGCTTTCTTT.

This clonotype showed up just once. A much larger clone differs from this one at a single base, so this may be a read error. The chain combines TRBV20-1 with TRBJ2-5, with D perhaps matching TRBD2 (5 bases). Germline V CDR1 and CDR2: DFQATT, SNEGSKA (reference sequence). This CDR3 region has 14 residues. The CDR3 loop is CSARDPGIQGTQYF. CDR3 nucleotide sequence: TGCAGTGCTAGAGATCCCGGGATCCAAGGGACCCAGTACTTC.

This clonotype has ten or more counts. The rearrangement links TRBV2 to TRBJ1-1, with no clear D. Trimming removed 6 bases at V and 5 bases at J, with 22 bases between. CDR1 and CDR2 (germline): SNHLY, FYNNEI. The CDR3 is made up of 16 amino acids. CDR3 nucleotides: TGTGCCAGCAGCCCAACGCACGGAGGGTTGGGGACTGAAGCTTTCTTT. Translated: CASSPTHGGLGTEAFF.

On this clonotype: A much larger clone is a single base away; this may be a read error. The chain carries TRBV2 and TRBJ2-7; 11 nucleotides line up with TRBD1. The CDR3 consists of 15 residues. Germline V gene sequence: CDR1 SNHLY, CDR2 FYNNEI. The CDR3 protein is CASSAGQGAHTTKHF. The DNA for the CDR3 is TGTGCCAGCAGCGCTGGACAGGGGGCCCATACGACCAAGCACTTC.

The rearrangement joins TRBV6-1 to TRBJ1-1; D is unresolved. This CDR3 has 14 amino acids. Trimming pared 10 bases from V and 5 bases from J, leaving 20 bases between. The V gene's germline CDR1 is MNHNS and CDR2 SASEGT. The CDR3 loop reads CATLWEGVRTEAFF. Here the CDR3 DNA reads TGTGCCACCCTCTGGGAGGGCGTGAGGACTGAAGCTTTCTTT.

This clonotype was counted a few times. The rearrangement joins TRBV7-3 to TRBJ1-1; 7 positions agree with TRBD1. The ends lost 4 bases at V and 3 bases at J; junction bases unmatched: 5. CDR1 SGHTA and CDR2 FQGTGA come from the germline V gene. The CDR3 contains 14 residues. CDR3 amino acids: CASSSQGMDTEAFF. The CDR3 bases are TGTGCCAGCAGCTCACAGGGGATGGACACTGAAGCTTTCTTT.

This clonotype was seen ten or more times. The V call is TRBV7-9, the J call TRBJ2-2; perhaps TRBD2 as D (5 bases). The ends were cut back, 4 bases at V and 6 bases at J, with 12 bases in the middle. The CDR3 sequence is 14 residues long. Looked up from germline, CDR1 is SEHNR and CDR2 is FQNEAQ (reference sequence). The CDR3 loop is CASSSHRESGELFF. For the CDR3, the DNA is TGTGCCAGCAGCTCCCATAGGGAGTCCGGGGAGCTGTTTTTT.

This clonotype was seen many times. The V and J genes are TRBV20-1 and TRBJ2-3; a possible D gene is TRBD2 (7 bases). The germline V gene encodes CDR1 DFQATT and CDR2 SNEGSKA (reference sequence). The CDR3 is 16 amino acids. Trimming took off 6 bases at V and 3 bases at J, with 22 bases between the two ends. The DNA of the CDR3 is TGCAGTGCACTCCCAGAGGGGGAGGGAGGGACAGATACGCAGTATTTT. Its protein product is CSALPEGEGGTDTQYF.

The CDR3 reads CASSPTQQGRLTEAFF. The CDR3 bases are TGTGCCAGCAGCCCTACCCAACAGGGGAGATTGACTGAAGCTTTCTTT. The chain uses TRBV3-1 and TRBJ1-1; the match to TRBD1 covers 7 bases. The CDR3 is 16 residues long. Germline values: CDR1 LGHDT, CDR2 YNNKEL (reference sequence). V dropped 4 bases and J dropped 5; count of bases not matched to a gene: 13.

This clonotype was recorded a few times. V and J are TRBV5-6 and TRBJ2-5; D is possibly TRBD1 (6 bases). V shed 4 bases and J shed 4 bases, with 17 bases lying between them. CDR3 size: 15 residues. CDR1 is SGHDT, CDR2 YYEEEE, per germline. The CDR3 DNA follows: TGTGCCAGCAGCGGAAGCAGGGGAGCCCCAGAGACCCAGTACTTC. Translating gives CASSGSRGAPETQYF.

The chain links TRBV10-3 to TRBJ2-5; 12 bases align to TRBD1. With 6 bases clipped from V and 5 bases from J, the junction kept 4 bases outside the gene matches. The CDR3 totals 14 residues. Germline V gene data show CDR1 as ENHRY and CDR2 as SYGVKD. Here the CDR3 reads CAIRGQGATETQYF. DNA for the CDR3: TGTGCCATCAGGGGACAGGGGGCAACGGAGACCCAGTACTTC.

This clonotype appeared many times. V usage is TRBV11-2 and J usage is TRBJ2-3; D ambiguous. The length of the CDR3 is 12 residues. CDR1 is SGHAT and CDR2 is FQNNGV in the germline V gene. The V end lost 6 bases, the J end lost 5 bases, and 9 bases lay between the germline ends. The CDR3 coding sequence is TGTGCCAGCAGTCCAACTGAAGATACGCAGTATTTT. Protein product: CASSPTEDTQYF.

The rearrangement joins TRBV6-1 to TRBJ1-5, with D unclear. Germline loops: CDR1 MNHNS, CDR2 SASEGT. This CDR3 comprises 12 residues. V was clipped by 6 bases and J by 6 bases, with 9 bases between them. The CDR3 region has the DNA TGTGCCAGCAGAAATTCCGTTCAGCCCCAGCATTTT. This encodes CASRNSVQPQHF.

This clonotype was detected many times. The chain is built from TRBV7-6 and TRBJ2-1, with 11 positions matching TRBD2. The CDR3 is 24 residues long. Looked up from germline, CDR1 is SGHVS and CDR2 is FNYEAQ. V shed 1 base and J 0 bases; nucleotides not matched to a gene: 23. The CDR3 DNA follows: TGTGCCAGCAGCTTAGAGTGGACATCTAGCGGGGGGCTGCGAAACGTTCACTCCTACAATGAGCAGTTCTTC. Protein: CASSLEWTSSGGLRNVHSYNEQFF.

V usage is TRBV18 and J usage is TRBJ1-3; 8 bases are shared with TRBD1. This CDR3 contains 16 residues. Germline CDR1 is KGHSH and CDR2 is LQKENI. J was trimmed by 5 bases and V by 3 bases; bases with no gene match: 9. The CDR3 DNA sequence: TGTGCCAGCTCACCTGGGAACAGGGGGAGACGAAACACCATATATTTT. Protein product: CASSPGNRGRRNTIYF.

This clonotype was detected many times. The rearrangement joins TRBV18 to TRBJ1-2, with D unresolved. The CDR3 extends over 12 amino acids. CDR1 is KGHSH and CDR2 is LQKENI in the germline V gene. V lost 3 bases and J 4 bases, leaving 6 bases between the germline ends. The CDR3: CASSPMGYGYTF. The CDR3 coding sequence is TGTGCCAGCTCACCGATGGGCTATGGCTACACCTTC.

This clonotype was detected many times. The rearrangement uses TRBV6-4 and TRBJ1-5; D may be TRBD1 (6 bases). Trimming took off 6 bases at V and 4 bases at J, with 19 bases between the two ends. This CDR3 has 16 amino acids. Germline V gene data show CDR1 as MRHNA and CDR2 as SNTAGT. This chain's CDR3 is CASSDRTASPNQPQHF. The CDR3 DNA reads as TGTGCCAGCAGCGACCGGACAGCGAGCCCAAATCAGCCCCAGCATTTT.

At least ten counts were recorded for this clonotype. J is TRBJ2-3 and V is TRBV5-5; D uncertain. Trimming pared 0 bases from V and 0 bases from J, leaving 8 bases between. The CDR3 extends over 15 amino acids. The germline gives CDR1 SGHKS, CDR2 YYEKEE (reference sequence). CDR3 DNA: TGTGCCAGCAGCTTGGCCGGTGTTAGCACAGATACGCAGTATTTT. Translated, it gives CASSLAGVSTDTQYF.

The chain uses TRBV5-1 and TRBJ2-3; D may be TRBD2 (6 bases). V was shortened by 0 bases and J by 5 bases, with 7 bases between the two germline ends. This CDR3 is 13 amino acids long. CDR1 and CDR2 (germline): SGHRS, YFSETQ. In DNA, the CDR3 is TGCGCCAGCAGCTTGGAAGCGGGAGATACGCAGTATTTT. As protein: CASSLEAGDTQYF.